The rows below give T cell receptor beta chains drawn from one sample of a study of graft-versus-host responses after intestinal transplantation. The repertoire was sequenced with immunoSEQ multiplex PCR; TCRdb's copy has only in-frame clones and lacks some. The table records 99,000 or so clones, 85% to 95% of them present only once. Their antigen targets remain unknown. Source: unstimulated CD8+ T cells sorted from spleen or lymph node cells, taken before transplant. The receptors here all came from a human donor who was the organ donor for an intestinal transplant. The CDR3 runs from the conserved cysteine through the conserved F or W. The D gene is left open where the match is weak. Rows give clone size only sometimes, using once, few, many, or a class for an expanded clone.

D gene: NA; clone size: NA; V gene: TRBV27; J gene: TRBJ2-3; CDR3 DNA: TGTGCCAGCAGTTTAATCGGCGGGCCAAGCACAGATACGCAGTATTTT; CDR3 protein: CASSLIGGPSTDTQYF
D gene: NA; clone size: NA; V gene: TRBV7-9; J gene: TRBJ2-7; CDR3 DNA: TGTGCCAGCAGCGGTACTCAAGAGGGTGGGAAGCACTACGAGCAGTACTTC; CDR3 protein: CASSGTQEGGKHYEQYF
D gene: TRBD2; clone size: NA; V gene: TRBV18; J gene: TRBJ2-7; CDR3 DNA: TGTGCCAGCTCACTGCCGGGACTAGCCCCCTACGAGCAGTACTTC; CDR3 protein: CASSLPGLAPYEQYF
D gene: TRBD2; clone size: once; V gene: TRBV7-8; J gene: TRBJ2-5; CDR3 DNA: TGTGCCAGCAGCTCTCCCCGGGACTATAAAGAGACCCAGTACTTC; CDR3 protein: CASSSPRDYKETQYF
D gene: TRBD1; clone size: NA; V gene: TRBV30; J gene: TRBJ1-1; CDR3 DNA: TGTGCCTGGAATACAGGGGTTCGGACTGAAGCTTTCTTT; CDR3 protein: CAWNTGVRTEAFF
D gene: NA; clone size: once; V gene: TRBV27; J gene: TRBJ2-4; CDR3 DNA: TGTGCCAGCACACTGGCTAGTTTAGCCAAAAACATTCAGTACTTC; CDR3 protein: CASTLASLAKNIQYF
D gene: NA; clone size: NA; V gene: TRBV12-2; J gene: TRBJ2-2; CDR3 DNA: TGTGCAAGTTTCAGCGCCCTAGCGGGAATCGCCGGGGAGCTGTTTTTT; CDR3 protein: CASFSALAGIAGELFF
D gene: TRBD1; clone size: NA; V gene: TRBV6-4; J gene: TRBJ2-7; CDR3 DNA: TGTGCCAGCAGTGTTGAGGGGGCTTCTGGTGTGCAGTACTTC; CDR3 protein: CASSVEGASGVQYF
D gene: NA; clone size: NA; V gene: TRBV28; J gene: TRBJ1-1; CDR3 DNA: TGTGCCAGCAGTTTCGGGAACACTGAAGCTTTCTTT; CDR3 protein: CASSFGNTEAFF
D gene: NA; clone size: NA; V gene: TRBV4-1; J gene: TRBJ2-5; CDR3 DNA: TGCGCCAGCAGCCAATACGGGCAAGAGACCCAGTACTTC; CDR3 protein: CASSQYGQETQYF
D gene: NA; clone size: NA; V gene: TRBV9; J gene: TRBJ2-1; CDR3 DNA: TGTGCCAGCAGCGTACGAGACGGGTACAATGAGCAGTTCTTC; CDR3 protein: CASSVRDGYNEQFF
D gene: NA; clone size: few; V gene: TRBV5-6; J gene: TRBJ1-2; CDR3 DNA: TGTGCCAGCAGCCTACGTACTAACTATGGCTACACCTTC; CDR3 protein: CASSLRTNYGYTF
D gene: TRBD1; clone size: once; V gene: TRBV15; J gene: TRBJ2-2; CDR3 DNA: TGTGCCACCAGCACAGGGACAGGGGGGGTCACCGGGGAGCTGTTTTTT; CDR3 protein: CATSTGTGGVTGELFF
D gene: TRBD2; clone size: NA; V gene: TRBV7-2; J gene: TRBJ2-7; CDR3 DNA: TGTGCCAGCAGACCAGCGGGGCGGGAGCAGTACTTC; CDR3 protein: CASRPAGREQYF
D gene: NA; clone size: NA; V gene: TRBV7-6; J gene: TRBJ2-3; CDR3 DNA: TGTGCCAGCAGCCCAACCCGAGGGGATACGCAGTATTTT; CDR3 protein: CASSPTRGDTQYF
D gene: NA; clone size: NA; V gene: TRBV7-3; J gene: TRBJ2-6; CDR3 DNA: TGTGCCAGCAGCTCAAACGGGGACTGGAGCCCCTTATACTCTGGGGCCAACGTCCTGACTTTC; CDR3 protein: CASSSNGDWSPLYSGANVLTF
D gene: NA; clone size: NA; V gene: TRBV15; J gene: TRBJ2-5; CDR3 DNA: TGTGCCACCAGCAGAAATCGGGAGACCCAGTACTTC; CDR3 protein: CATSRNRETQYF
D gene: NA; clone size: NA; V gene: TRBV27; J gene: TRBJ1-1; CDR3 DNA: TGTGCCAGCAGACGGGGGGAATTGAACACTGAAGCTTTCTTT; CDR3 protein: CASRRGELNTEAFF
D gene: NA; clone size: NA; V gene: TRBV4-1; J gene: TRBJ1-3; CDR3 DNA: TGCGCCAGCAGCCAATCCCCCAAACATACCCTCTTGTTTGGAAACACCATATATTTT; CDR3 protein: CASSQSPKHTLLFGNTIYF
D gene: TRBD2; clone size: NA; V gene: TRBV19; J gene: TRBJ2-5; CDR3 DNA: TGTGCCAGTAGTACCCCGGCGCTAGCGGGAGGAGAGACCCAGTACTTC; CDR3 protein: CASSTPALAGGETQYF
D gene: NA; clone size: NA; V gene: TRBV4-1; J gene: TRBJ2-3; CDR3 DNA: TGCGCCAGCAGCCATCGATTAGCCCTCAACCCCACAGATACGCAGTATTTT; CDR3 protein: CASSHRLALNPTDTQYF
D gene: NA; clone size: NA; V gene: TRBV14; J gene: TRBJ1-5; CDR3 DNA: TGTGCCAGCAGCCAAGAGGGAGATCTGCCCCAGCATTTT; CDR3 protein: CASSQEGDLPQHF
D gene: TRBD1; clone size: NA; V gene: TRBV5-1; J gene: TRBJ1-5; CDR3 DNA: TGCGCCAGCAGCCTCGGGACAGGTAATCAGCCCCAGCATTTT; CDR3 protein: CASSLGTGNQPQHF
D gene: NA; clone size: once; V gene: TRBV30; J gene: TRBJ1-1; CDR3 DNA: TGTGCCTGGGGCCAGGGTGATGGCACTGAAGCTTTCTTT; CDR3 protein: CAWGQGDGTEAFF
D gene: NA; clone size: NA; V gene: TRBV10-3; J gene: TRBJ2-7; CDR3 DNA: TGTGCCATCAGTGATGAGTCTAACTACGAGCAGTACTTC; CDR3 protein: CAISDESNYEQYF
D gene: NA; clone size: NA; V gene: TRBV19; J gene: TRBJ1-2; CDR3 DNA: TGTGCCAGTACGGAGGGACCTTATGGCTACACCTTC; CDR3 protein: CASTEGPYGYTF
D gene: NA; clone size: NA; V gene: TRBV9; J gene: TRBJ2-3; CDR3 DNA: TGTGCCAGCAGCCTCAGGCCAGGGTACCCAGATACGCAGTATTTT; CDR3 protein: CASSLRPGYPDTQYF
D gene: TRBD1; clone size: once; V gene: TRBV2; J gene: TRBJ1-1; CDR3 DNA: TGTGCCAGCAGCGAAGAGGGGGCAACTGAAGCTTTCTTT; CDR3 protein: CASSEEGATEAFF
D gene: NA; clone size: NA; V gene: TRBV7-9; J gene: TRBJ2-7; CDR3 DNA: TGTGCCAGCAGCAGAGGGCAGGGGAGCTCCTACGAGCAGTACTTC; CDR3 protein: CASSRGQGSSYEQYF
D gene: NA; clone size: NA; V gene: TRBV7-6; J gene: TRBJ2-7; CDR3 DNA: TGTGCCAGCAGTTTATCGGACTCGTCGTTTGTCTACGAGCAGTACTTC; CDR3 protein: CASSLSDSSFVYEQYF
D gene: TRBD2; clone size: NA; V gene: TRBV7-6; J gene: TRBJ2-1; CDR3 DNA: TGTGCCAGCAGCTCCCGGGAATGGCCTAGCGGGAGCTACAATGAGCAGTTCTTC; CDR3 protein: CASSSREWPSGSYNEQFF
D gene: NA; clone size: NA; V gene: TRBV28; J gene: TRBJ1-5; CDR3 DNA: TGTGCCAGCAGTTTATCGGGCAGGGGCAATCAGCCCCAGCATTTT; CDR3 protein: CASSLSGRGNQPQHF
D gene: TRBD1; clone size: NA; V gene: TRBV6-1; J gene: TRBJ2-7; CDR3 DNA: TGTGCCAGCAGACCCCAGGGGGCGGACGAGCAGTACTTC; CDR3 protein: CASRPQGADEQYF
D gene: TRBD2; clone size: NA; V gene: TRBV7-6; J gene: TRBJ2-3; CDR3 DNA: TGTGCCAGCAGCTTAGGAATAGCGGGAGGGATCACAGATACGCAGTATTTT; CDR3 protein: CASSLGIAGGITDTQYF
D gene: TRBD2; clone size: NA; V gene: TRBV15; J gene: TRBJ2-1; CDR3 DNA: TGTGCCACCAGCAGCGGGGGGGGCGTCAGGGAGCAGTTCTTC; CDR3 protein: CATSSGGGVREQFF
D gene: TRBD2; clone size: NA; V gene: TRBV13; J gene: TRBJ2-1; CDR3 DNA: TGTGCCAGCCTCCTAGCGGGGGGGGATAATGAGCAGTTCTTC; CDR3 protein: CASLLAGGDNEQFF
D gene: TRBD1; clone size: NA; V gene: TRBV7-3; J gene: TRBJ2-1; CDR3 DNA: TGTGCCAGCAGCCCAATCTCAGGGGGTTACAATGAGCAGTTCTTC; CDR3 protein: CASSPISGGYNEQFF
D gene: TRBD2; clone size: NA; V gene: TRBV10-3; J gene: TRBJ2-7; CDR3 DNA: TGTGCCATCAGCGAACGACTAGCGGGAGTTACTCCACCTGTCTACGAGCAGTACTTC; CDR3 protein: CAISERLAGVTPPVYEQYF
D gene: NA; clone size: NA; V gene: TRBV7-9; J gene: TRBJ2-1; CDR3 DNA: TGTGCCAGCAGCTCGCCCTCGGGGAGAACGTATGAGCAGTTCTTC; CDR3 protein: CASSSPSGRTYEQFF
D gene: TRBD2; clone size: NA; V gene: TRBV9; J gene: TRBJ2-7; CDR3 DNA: TGTGCCAGCAGCGTGAGACCGGGACTAGGGTCTGGGTACGAGCAGTACTTC; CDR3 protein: CASSVRPGLGSGYEQYF
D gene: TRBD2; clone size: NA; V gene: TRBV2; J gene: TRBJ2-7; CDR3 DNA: TGTGCCAGCAGTGAAACGGGTTTGGGGACTAGGGCCTACGAGCAGTACTTC; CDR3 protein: CASSETGLGTRAYEQYF
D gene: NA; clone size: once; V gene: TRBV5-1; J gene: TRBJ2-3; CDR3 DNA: TGCGCCAGCAGGAACGAGGGTGAAGATACGCAGTATTTT; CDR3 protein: CASRNEGEDTQYF
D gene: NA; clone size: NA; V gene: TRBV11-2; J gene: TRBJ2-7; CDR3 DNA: TGTGCCAGCAGCCCCGGTCCGCGGGAGCAGTACTTC; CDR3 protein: CASSPGPREQYF